This T cell receptor beta chain was identified in a study of blood T cell repertoires in COVID-19. Study-level information: Some COVID-19 samples were acute and others convalescent; all came from the United States, Italy and Spain. PBMCs, B-cell-depleted T cells, or T cells were the source of the cDNA or gDNA that made up the material.

Losses at the gene ends were 0 bases for V and 1 base for J; bases not matched to a gene: 14. CDR1 GTSNPN and CDR2 SVGIG come from the germline V gene (reference sequence). CDR3 length: 18 amino acids. Per the original data handling: Amplification of reference gene primers provided the estimated nucleated cell counts. The assay was immunoSEQ multiplex PCR, and TCRdb's table has in-frame clones only and misses some. V and J calls and clone size are those listed in that table; D and trimming were worked out from the DNA. This sample has some 140,000 clones, with about 90% found just once. Input material: peripheral blood. The sequence was obtained from a man aged 45-65 years with acute or convalescent COVID-19. The J gene is TRBJ2-7, the V gene TRBV30; 8 bases match TRBD1. CDR3 DNA: TGTGCCTGGAGTGTATTTGTGTTGGACAGGGCTCTTTCCTACGAGCAGTACTTC. Its protein is CAWSVFVLDRALSYEQYF.